This T cell receptor beta chain stems from a study of Ad26.COV2.S vaccination and SARS-CoV-2 variants. This sample's treatment: about 20 received Ad26.COV2.S at low or high dose, single or two shots; several received placebo; per-sample allocation not given. Sample collection was performed on day 63 after the first vaccine or placebo injection. TCRdb's table, derived via immunoSEQ multiplex PCR, lists solely in-frame clones and lacks some. The sample gives around 450,000 clones, about 91% of which show up once; over 2% is in the top ten. The CDR3 loop spans 16 amino acids. The V end was cut by 3 bases, the J end by 1 base, with 13 bases between. Germline CDR1 reads SGHRS; CDR2 reads YFSETQ.

The J gene is TRBJ2-2, the V gene TRBV5-1; D is unresolved. The clonotype was recovered from a person aged 18-65 years who received the Ad26.COV2.S COVID-19 vaccine or a placebo. Material: peripheral blood, obtained in a trial of Ad26.COV2.S vaccine versus placebo. The CDR3 nucleotides are TGCGCCAGCAGCTACCAACACACGGGGAACACCGGGGAGCTGTTTTTT. Protein product: CASSYQHTGNTGELFF.